The T cell receptor (beta chain) under discussion was sequenced for a study of T cell changes during pregnancy in multiple sclerosis. Only in-frame clones appear in the TCRdb table, and some are missing; sequencing was by immunoSEQ multiplex PCR. Among 35,000 to 50,000 clones listed, 91% were seen once. CDR1 and CDR2 (germline): KGHSH, LQKENI. The germline V and J ends were trimmed by 2 bases and 5 bases, with 10 bases remaining between them. CDR3 length: 15 amino acids. The receptor was isolated from a female donor in good health, enrolled as a control in a pregnancy study. The chain couples TRBV18 to TRBJ1-6, with D unclear. Sequenced material: CD4+ T cells from peripheral blood mononuclear cells, taken after pregnancy. This CDR3 is CASSPNGANNSPLHF. The CDR3 nucleotides are TGTGCCAGCTCACCAAATGGAGCGAATAATTCACCCCTCCACTTT.